These T cell receptor beta chains were read from a single sample in a study of T cell responses to AZD1222 COVID-19 vaccine. This table comes from immunoSEQ multiplex PCR, and its TCRdb copy is limited to in-frame clones, with some not included. The sample lists roughly 180,000 clones, about 89% occurring once. This sample comprised peripheral blood, obtained 28 days after the second AZD1222 dose. These receptors came from an adult who received the AZD1222 COVID-19 vaccine. The CDR3 runs from the conserved cysteine through the conserved F or W. The order of the fields is V gene, clone size, CDR3 protein. Some rows mark clone size as missing; the rest say once, few, many or name a class of expanded clone.

>TRBV10-3|NA
CAISESRTGASEKLFF
>TRBV10-1|NA
CASSRQDANTGELFF
>TRBV24-1|NA
CATSDFPRQANSPLHF
>TRBV29-1|NA
CSVERGAGNTIYF
>TRBV7-9|NA
CASSLAHEPRSGNTIYF
>TRBV7-3|NA
CASSLQANYEQYF
>TRBV5-1|NA
CASSPAAGIYGYTF
>TRBV11-1|once
CASSLGRAKDTQYF
>TRBV3-1/TRBV3-2|NA
CASSQGQGPNQPQHF
>TRBV11-3|NA
CASSLEQGKDYTF
>TRBV19|NA
CASSPQELGGEKLFF
>TRBV7-9|NA
CASSLNGASYEQYF
>TRBV15|NA
CATSRAKSSYNEQFF
>TRBV15|NA
CATGTSNHEQYF
>TRBV7-8|NA
CASSFSGYRTEAFF
>TRBV24-1|NA
CATSDFVVTGVKETQYF
>TRBV28|NA
CASRGQYTGELFF
>TRBV12-3/TRBV12-4|NA
CASKVMADTQYF
>TRBV7-2|once
CASSSPSGRANEQFF
>TRBV30|NA
CATQKLAPYNEQFF
>TRBV6-2/TRBV6-3|NA
CASSPTGNSPLHF
>TRBV19|NA
CASSQIGTGREKLFF
>TRBV10-3|few
CAIREGRIYGYTF
>TRBV28|NA
CGASGSLGALHF
>TRBV28|NA
CASSLWGTSGYNEQFF
>TRBV12-2|NA
CASRLEWDRGHTWPEQYF
>TRBV7-3|NA
CASSFDWVSPLHF
>TRBV11-2|NA
CASSLTGIRAEAFF
>TRBV30|NA
CASEWGGSGPLHF
>TRBV7-2|NA
CASSLGRWSPGNTIYF
>TRBV5-1|once
CASSLQAGGSYEQYF
>TRBV28|NA
CASWRGGYSPLHF
>TRBV7-3|NA
CASSLTTAGGAGELFF
>TRBV2|NA
CASSEATGLAGKRGTGELFF
>TRBV11-2|NA
CASSHSGVGETQYF
>TRBV15|once
CATSRDATGSLIRYTQYF
>TRBV18|NA
CASSRGQSYEQYF
>TRBV12-3/TRBV12-4|NA
CASRRSDNYEQYF
>TRBV6-2/TRBV6-3|NA
CASSEATYRAYEQYF
>TRBV10-2|NA
CASSEFTTSESYEQYF
>TRBV4-2|NA
CASSQPSRDRGQRPGSSYEQYF
>TRBV13|NA
CASPGRPTTNYGYTF